A single sample is the source of the 9 T cell receptor beta chains below, sequenced in a study of beta chain features in type 1 diabetes. Study outcomes and limitations: Type 1 diabetes patients had moderately but significantly shorter TCRB CDR3s in all four CD4+ subsets.

Antigen specificity for these receptors is unknown. The isolated RNA, all of it, was reverse transcribed, so expressed TCRB transcripts were what got sequenced. Libraries were prepared by immunoSEQ multiplex PCR; TCRdb keeps only in-frame clonotypes and omits some of them. This table has roughly 70,000 clones, about 48% appearing once. Sequenced: central memory CD4+ T cells from blood. Receptors originate from a young man with type 1 diabetes.

Only a few counts were recorded for this clone. The CDR3: CASSLLAQETQYF. CDR3 nucleotide sequence: TGTGCCAGCAGCTTGCTGGCCCAAGAGACCCAGTACTTC. The V and J genes are TRBV5-4 and TRBJ2-5; the D is unclear. Germline V gene data show CDR1 as SGHNT and CDR2 as YYREEE (reference sequence). There are 13 residues in the CDR3. The V gene lost 1 base and the J gene lost 1 base, with 5 bases spanning the gap.

This clone appeared a few times. The rearrangement uses TRBV5-1 and TRBJ2-5, with D tentatively TRBD2 (5 bases). Trimming left V 4 bases short and J 0 bases short, with 28 bases between. CDR1 is SGHRS, CDR2 YFSETQ, per germline. The CDR3 extends over 20 amino acids. In nucleotides, the CDR3 is TGCGCCAGCAGCAACCTACCGGGATTACGGACCACATCGTACCAAGAGACCCAGTACTTC. As protein: CASSNLPGLRTTSYQETQYF.

The rearrangement joins TRBV28 to TRBJ1-5; TRBD1 matches at 9 bases. Germline V lookup: CDR1 MDHEN, CDR2 SYDVKM. The CDR3 extends over 16 amino acids. Trimming took 4 bases from V and 2 from J; bases not matched to a gene: 6. Here the CDR3 DNA reads TGTGCCAGCAGTTCCCTTACAGGGGGCGGCAATCAGCCCCAGCATTTT. Its translation is CASSSLTGGGNQPQHF.

For the CDR3, the DNA is TGTGCCAGCAGCCGGACAGGTGATAACTATGGCTACACCTTC. Protein product: CASSRTGDNYGYTF. This chain connects TRBV11-2 to TRBJ1-2, with 7 bases matching TRBD1. The CDR3 consists of 14 residues. Per germline, CDR1 SGHAT and CDR2 FQNNGV. The V and J ends lost 5 bases and 1 base, in that order; junction bases with no gene match: 4.

This chain uses TRBV2 with TRBJ2-5; 9 bases match TRBD1. Trimming at V came to 5 bases and at J to 4 bases, leaving 8 bases not matched to a gene. The CDR3 totals 15 residues. Germline V CDR1 and CDR2: SNHLY, FYNNEI. The CDR3 region has the DNA TGTGCCAGCAGTCAAAGGGGACAGGGCGGAGAGACCCAGTACTTC. This translates into CASSQRGQGGETQYF.

The genes are TRBV5-1 and TRBJ2-7; 11 positions agree with TRBD2. The CDR3 is 15 amino acids. Germline CDR1 reads SGHRS; CDR2 reads YFSETQ. J was trimmed by 5 bases and V by 5 bases; bases with no gene match: 9. This chain's CDR3 is CASRKLAGVGDEQYF. The CDR3, as DNA: TGCGCCAGCAGAAAACTAGCGGGAGTAGGAGACGAGCAGTACTTC.

The V call is TRBV11-3, the J call TRBJ2-1; TRBD2 aligns across 7 bases. V lost 5 bases, J lost 3 bases, and 10 bases stayed unmatched. CDR1 and CDR2 (germline): SGHNT, YENEEA. The length of the CDR3 is 16 residues. Here the CDR3 reads CASSGSSGDDYNEQFF. The CDR3 DNA reads as TGTGCCAGCAGCGGGTCCAGCGGGGATGACTACAATGAGCAGTTCTTC.

This rearrangement joins TRBV5-1 to TRBJ2-2, with D hard to call. CDR1 and CDR2 from the germline V gene are SGHRS and YFSETQ. V was pared by 5 bases and J by 0 bases, with 11 bases between. The CDR3 runs 15 residues. CDR3 in DNA: TGCGCCAGCAGAGAGAGCCCCGCGAACACCGGGGAGCTGTTTTTT. It yields the protein CASRESPANTGELFF.

The rearrangement links TRBV27 to TRBJ2-1; 9 positions agree with TRBD1. In germline, CDR1 is MNHEY, CDR2 SMNVEV (reference sequence). Trimming removed 0 bases from V and 10 bases from J; junction bases left unmatched: 16. CDR3 size: 18 residues. The DNA of the CDR3 is TGTGCCAGCAGTTTATCGCCTCCGGGACAGGGTGGGGTAGGGGAGCAGTTCTTC. This encodes CASSLSPPGQGGVGEQFF.